These 30 T cell receptor beta chains were all obtained from the same sample, sequenced in a study of Graves' ophthalmopathy and Graves' hyperthyroidism. The authors amplified TCR beta CDR3 regions, and they did so from RNA transcripts for repertoire sequencing. First-round RT-PCR employed HTBI primers, with a second-round multiplex PCR after it. TCRdb recomputed calls from the multiplex PCR reads with MiXCR, one row per CDR3 protein. Among about 740,000 distinct CDR3 sequences listed, approximately 40% were seen once. The sequenced material came from peripheral blood. These receptors all stem from an adult man with Graves' ophthalmopathy.

This clonotype was observed a single time. The rearrangement joins TRBV7-9 to TRBJ2-6, with a weak D call TRBD2 (6 bases). V gave up 5 bases and J gave up 3 bases, with 11 bases separating them. Germline V CDR1 and CDR2: SEHNR, FQNEAQ (reference sequence). CDR3 size: 15 residues. Written as DNA, the CDR3 is TGTGCCAGCAGCGGTCTCGGGGGTGGGGCCAACGTCCTGACTTTC. Its translation: CASSGLGGGANVLTF.

For this clonotype: A much larger clone is a single base away; this may be a read error. The chain has TRBV10-3 and TRBJ2-5; D is uncertain. The germline V gene has CDR1 ENHRY and CDR2 SYGVKD. CDR3 length: 12 amino acids. The CDR3 spells CASSELQETQYF. Here the CDR3 DNA reads TGTGCCAGCAGTGAGTTACAAGAGACCCAGTACTTC.

This clonotype was counted once. The rearrangement joins TRBV7-2 to TRBJ2-5; 9 bases fit TRBD1. There are 14 residues in the CDR3. Germline CDR1 and CDR2: SGHTA and FQGNSA. With V trimmed by 2 bases and J by 6 bases, 4 bases remained unmatched. This chain's CDR3 is CASSLKQGAKTQYF. For the CDR3, the DNA is TGTGCCAGCAGCTTAAAACAGGGGGCGAAGACCCAGTACTTC.

The rearrangement joins TRBV2 to TRBJ2-3; 9 bases map to TRBD2. The CDR3 is 15 amino acids. Germline V gene lookup returns CDR1 SNHLY and CDR2 FYNNEI. Losses at the gene ends were 4 bases for V and 2 bases for J; bases not matched to a gene: 4. In nucleotides, the CDR3 is TGTGCCAGCAGTGTTGCGGGGGGGTTCACAGATACGCAGTATTTT. Its protein is CASSVAGGFTDTQYF.

This clonotype has a count of ten or more. The chain links TRBV15 to TRBJ1-3; D not certain. The V gene lost 4 bases and the J gene lost 1 base, with 11 bases spanning the gap. The CDR3 extends over 15 amino acids. Germline V gene lookup returns CDR1 LNHNV and CDR2 YYDKDF (reference sequence). This chain's CDR3 is CATSTLRGSGNTIYF. The CDR3 nucleotides read TGTGCCACCAGCACCCTGCGGGGATCTGGAAACACCATATATTTT. The variable domain in full, completed from reference TRBV15 and TRBJ1-3, reads DAMVIQNPRYQVTQFGKPVTLSCSQTLNHNVMYWYQQKSSQAPKLLFHYYDKDFNNEADTPDNFQSRRPNTSFCFLDIRSPGLGDTAMYLCATSTLRGSGNTIYFGEGSWLTVV.

The V and J genes are TRBV7-2 and TRBJ1-2; 8 bases line up with TRBD1. Germline V gives CDR1 SGHTA, CDR2 FQGNSA. This CDR3 has 15 amino acids. With 5 bases clipped from V and 6 bases from J, the junction kept 11 bases outside the gene matches. The CDR3 DNA is TGTGCCAGCAGCCCGCTGACAGGGGTGTTTGATGGCTACACCTTC. Translation gives CASSPLTGVFDGYTF.

The chain carries TRBV28 and TRBJ2-5; perhaps TRBD2 as D (7 bases). CDR3 length: 9 residues. Germline CDR1 is MDHEN and CDR2 is SYDVKM. CDR3 DNA: TGTGCGGCGGGGGCAGGACAGTACTTC. This gives the protein CAAGAGQYF. Full variable domain (rest looked up from reference TRBV28 and TRBJ2-5): DVKVTQSSRYLVKRTGEKVFLECVQDMDHENMFWYRQDPGLGLRLIYFSYDVKMKEKGDIPEGYSVSREKKERFSLILESASTNQTSMYLCAAGAGQYFGPGTRLLVL.

This clonotype occurred many times. This CDR3 reads CASSLLVRGMQETQYF. The CDR3 region has the DNA TGTGCCAGCAGCTTATTAGTGCGGGGAATGCAAGAGACCCAGTACTTC. The genes are TRBV7-6 and TRBJ2-5; weak D call: TRBD2 (6 bases). From germline, CDR1 is SGHVS and CDR2 FNYEAQ. This CDR3 has 16 residues. V shed 2 bases and J shed 2 bases, with 15 bases lying between them.

Details on this clonotype: This may be a read error: a much more frequent sequence differs by one nucleotide. J is TRBJ1-6 and V is TRBV7-2; 12 bases are a match to TRBD1. The CDR3 loop spans 17 amino acids. The germline V gene encodes CDR1 SGHTA and CDR2 FQGNSA. V shed 7 bases, J shed 11 bases, and the junction held 15 bases outside the gene matches. The DNA for the CDR3 is TGTGCCAGCACCTTTGGGACAGGGGGCTCTGTGGGTCCACCCCTCCACTTT. Its protein product is CASTFGTGGSVGPPLHF.

This clonotype was seen only a few times. The rearrangement joins TRBV6-5 to TRBJ2-7; 14 bases map to TRBD2. V lost 4 bases, J lost 7 bases, and 15 bases stayed unmatched. Germline V gene lookup returns CDR1 MNHEY and CDR2 SVGAGI. The CDR3 extends over 18 amino acids. For the CDR3, the DNA is TGTGCCAGCAGTTCCGGGACTAGCGGGAGAATGGAACGTAGGGAGCAGTACTTC. Protein sequence: CASSSGTSGRMERREQYF.

This chain uses TRBV25-1 with TRBJ1-1, with 7 bases identical to TRBD1. The germline CDR1 and CDR2 sequences are MGHDK and SYGVNS. V lost 6 bases, J lost 4 bases, and 14 bases stayed unmatched. The CDR3 covers 16 residues. The CDR3 region is CASSTRAGGEATEAFF. CDR3 bases: TGTGCCAGCAGCACCCGGGCAGGGGGAGAGGCCACTGAAGCTTTCTTT.

Only a few counts were recorded for this clonotype. The chain is built from TRBV7-9 and TRBJ2-5; 8 bases match TRBD1. Losses at the gene ends were 2 bases for V and 5 bases for J; bases not matched to a gene: 7. This CDR3 has 15 residues. The germline V gene has CDR1 SEHNR and CDR2 FQNEAQ (reference sequence). As DNA, the CDR3 is TGTGCCAGCAGCTTAAGACAGGGGTCCGGGGAGACCCAGTACTTC. Its translation: CASSLRQGSGETQYF.

The V gene is TRBV6-2 or TRBV6-3, the J gene TRBJ2-7; 13 nucleotides align to TRBD2. V gave up 2 bases and J gave up 0 bases; unmatched junction bases: 4. CDR1 is MNHEY, CDR2 SVGEGT, per germline. The CDR3 consists of 17 residues. CDR3 DNA: TGTGCCAGCAGTTACCCGACTAGCGGGAGGCGCTCCTACGAGCAGTACTTC. Amino acid sequence: CASSYPTSGRRSYEQYF.

This rearrangement joins TRBV2 to TRBJ1-1; no definite D call. The V end was cut by 4 bases, the J end by 8 bases, with 11 bases between. There are 12 residues in the CDR3. Germline CDR1 is SNHLY and CDR2 is FYNNEI. The CDR3 DNA sequence: TGTGCCAGCAGTGCCCGGTCGTCGGAAGCTTTCTTT. Translating it yields CASSARSSEAFF.

This clonotype was observed a handful of times. The chain recombines TRBV2 with TRBJ1-3; 8 bases line up with TRBD1. This CDR3 is 15 amino acids long. The J segment lost 3 bases and the V segment lost 5 bases, leaving 6 bases of the junction unmatched. Germline V gene lookup returns CDR1 SNHLY and CDR2 FYNNEI. The CDR3 spells CASSRQTGVGNTIYF. The CDR3 DNA reads TGTGCCAGCAGTCGCCAGACAGGGGTTGGAAACACCATATATTTT.

As concerns this clonotype: This may be a read error, as it is one base from a much larger clone. This chain links TRBV29-1 with TRBJ2-7, with D possibly called TRBD1 or TRBD2 (5 bases each). Germline V gives CDR1 SQVTM, CDR2 ANQGSEA. The CDR3 runs 14 residues. Written as DNA, the CDR3 is TGCAGCGCCGCCGGGACGGAGTTCTCCCACGAGCAGTACTTC. This codes for CSAAGTEFSHEQYF.

On this clonotype: A single base separates this from a much larger clone, so it may be a read error. The chain is built from TRBV15 and TRBJ1-3, with D tentatively TRBD1 (6 bases). The CDR3 loop spans 16 amino acids. The germline gives CDR1 LNHNV, CDR2 YYDKDF (reference sequence). The CDR3 protein is CATSGDRGSSGNTIYF. In DNA, the CDR3 is TGTGCCACCAGCGGAGATAGGGGGTCGTCCGGAAACACCATATATTTT.

V and J are TRBV29-1 and TRBJ2-1; no definite D call. The CDR3 is 12 amino acids. Germline loops: CDR1 SQVTM, CDR2 ANQGSEA. V was shortened by 4 bases and J by 0 bases, with 4 bases between the two germline ends. This CDR3 reads CSVADSYNEQFF. CDR3 DNA: TGCAGCGTTGCGGACTCCTACAATGAGCAGTTCTTC.

Points on this clonotype: Sequence at one end of the junction differs from germline and may be a read error. The chain combines TRBV10-3 with TRBJ2-5; tentative D call: TRBD2 (6 bases). There are 14 residues in the CDR3. Germline values: CDR1 ENHRY, CDR2 SYGVKD. The CDR3 region has the DNA TGTGCCAGCAGTTACTCGGTAGCGGAAGAGACCCAGTACTTC. Encoded protein: CASSYSVAEETQYF.

This clonotype showed up just a few times. The junction departs from the called germline gene at one end, perhaps through a read error. This rearrangement joins TRBV25-1 to TRBJ2-2, with a possible D match to TRBD1 (6 bases). This CDR3 is built from 16 residues. Per the germline V gene, CDR1 is MGHDK and CDR2 is SYGVNS. The DNA for the CDR3 is TGTGCCATCAGTGATCGGGCAGGGGATTCCACCGGGGAGCTGTTTTTT. Its protein is CAISDRAGDSTGELFF.

V gene TRBV24-1 combines with J gene TRBJ2-7; 10 bases match TRBD2. The end of the DNA fits TRBJ2-1 better, so the J call may be wrong. CDR3 length: 15 residues. Germline values: CDR1 KGHDR, CDR2 SFDVKD. This CDR3 is CATRSGGSGGNEQFF. CDR3 coding DNA: TGTGCCACCAGGTCAGGGGGTAGCGGGGGGAATGAGCAGTTCTTC.

The chain has TRBV20-1 and TRBJ2-5; D might be TRBD1 or TRBD2, each matching 5 bases. The J call is in doubt because the DNA end fits TRBJ2-7 better. The CDR3 sequence is 13 residues long. Germline CDR1 reads DFQATT; CDR2 reads SNEGSKA (reference sequence). The CDR3 protein is CSARRGEGYEQYF. CDR3 DNA: TGCAGTGCTAGGAGGGGAGAGGGCTACGAGCAGTACTTC.

This chain joins TRBV15 and TRBJ2-7; the match to TRBD1 covers 7 bases. The V and J ends lost 3 bases and 6 bases, in that order; junction bases with no gene match: 8. Germline CDR1 and CDR2: LNHNV and YYDKDF (reference sequence). This CDR3 region has 14 residues. Here the CDR3 DNA reads TGTGCCACCAGCAGTGCACGGACAGGCCCCGAGCAGTACTTC. Its translation is CATSSARTGPEQYF.

This chain uses TRBV25-1 with TRBJ1-4; D ambiguous. There are 14 residues in the CDR3. Trimming took off 5 bases at V and 5 bases at J, with 12 bases between the two ends. Germline V CDR1 and CDR2: MGHDK, SYGVNS. CDR3 nucleotide sequence: TGTGCCAGCAGTAGCGCAGGTTTAAATGAAAAACTGTTTTTT. It codes for CASSSAGLNEKLFF.

The rearrangement uses TRBV7-9 and TRBJ1-2, with D uncertain. Trimming pared 6 bases from V and 5 bases from J, leaving 19 bases between. Germline CDR1 reads SEHNR; CDR2 reads FQNEAQ (reference sequence). The CDR3 covers 15 residues. The CDR3 spells CASSPDTLRVYGYTF. CDR3 DNA sequence: TGTGCCAGCAGTCCCGACACCCTTCGGGTGTATGGCTACACCTTC.

This clonotype was detected many times. The rearrangement uses TRBV6-5 and TRBJ2-6, with D possibly matching TRBD1 (5 bases). V lost 2 bases, J lost 2 bases, and 7 bases lay in between. The CDR3 sequence is 15 residues long. The germline V gene has CDR1 MNHEY and CDR2 SVGAGI. Here the CDR3 reads CASSYGATGANVLTF. The CDR3 DNA reads as TGTGCCAGCAGTTACGGGGCGACTGGGGCCAACGTCCTGACTTTC.

The CDR3 loop reads CASSLEASGRAGFDGYEQYF. CDR3 DNA sequence: TGTGCCAGCAGCTTAGAGGCTAGCGGGAGGGCCGGATTTGATGGCTACGAGCAGTACTTC. V gene TRBV11-1 combines with J gene TRBJ2-7; 12 positions match TRBD2. The V gene end was trimmed by 1 base and the J gene end by 3 bases; junction bases not matched to a gene: 16. The CDR3 contains 20 residues. Germline V lookup: CDR1 SGHAT, CDR2 FQDESV (reference sequence).

In its sample, this clonotype was seen many times. J is TRBJ2-2 and V is TRBV29-1; TRBD1 matches at 8 bases. J lost 3 bases, V lost 7 bases, and 4 bases had no gene match. Germline V gene data show CDR1 as SQVTM and CDR2 as ANQGSEA. The CDR3 is 13 amino acids. CDR3 amino acids: CSAKQGDTGELFF. In nucleotides, the CDR3 is TGCAGCGCGAAACAGGGGGACACCGGGGAGCTGTTTTTT.

The gene calls are TRBV5-1 and TRBJ2-2, with no clear D. CDR1 is SGHRS, CDR2 YFSETQ, per germline. The CDR3 totals 16 residues. The V end lost 7 bases, the J end lost 5 bases, and 21 bases lay between the germline ends. CDR3 loop: CASALVQSVWTGELFF. The CDR3 DNA reads as TGCGCCAGCGCTTTAGTACAGAGCGTATGGACCGGGGAGCTGTTTTTT.

This clonotype was detected a few times. V usage is TRBV9 and J usage is TRBJ1-5; D call uncertain. In germline, CDR1 is SGDLS, CDR2 YYNGEE. V was clipped by 3 bases and J by 4 bases, with 8 bases between them. The CDR3 is made up of 13 amino acids. CDR3 coding DNA: TGTGCCAGCAGCGCGCACCTGAATCAGCCCCAGCATTTT. Its translation: CASSAHLNQPQHF.